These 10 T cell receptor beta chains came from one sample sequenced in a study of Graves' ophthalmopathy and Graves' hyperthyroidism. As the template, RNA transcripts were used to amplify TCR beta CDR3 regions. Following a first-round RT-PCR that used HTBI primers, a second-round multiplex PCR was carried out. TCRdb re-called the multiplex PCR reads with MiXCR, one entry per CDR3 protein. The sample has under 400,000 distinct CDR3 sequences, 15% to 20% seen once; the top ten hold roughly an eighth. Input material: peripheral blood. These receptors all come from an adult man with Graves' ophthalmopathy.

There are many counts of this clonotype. CDR3 loop: CSAQNSGSDYGEQFF. The CDR3 nucleotides are TGCAGTGCTCAAAATAGCGGGAGTGATTATGGGGAGCAGTTCTTC. V gene TRBV20-1 combines with J gene TRBJ2-1; TRBD2 aligns across 9 bases. V lost 5 bases and J lost 10; bases outside the gene matches: 15. CDR3 size: 15 residues. CDR1 is DFQATT and CDR2 is SNEGSKA in the germline V gene (reference sequence).

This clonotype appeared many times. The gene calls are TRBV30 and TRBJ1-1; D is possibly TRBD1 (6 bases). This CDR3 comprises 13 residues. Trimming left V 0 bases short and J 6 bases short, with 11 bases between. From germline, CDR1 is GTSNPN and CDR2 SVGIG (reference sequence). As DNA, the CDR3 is TGTGCCTGGAGTGTACTGCCAGGGGCTGAAGCTTTCTTT. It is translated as CAWSVLPGAEAFF.

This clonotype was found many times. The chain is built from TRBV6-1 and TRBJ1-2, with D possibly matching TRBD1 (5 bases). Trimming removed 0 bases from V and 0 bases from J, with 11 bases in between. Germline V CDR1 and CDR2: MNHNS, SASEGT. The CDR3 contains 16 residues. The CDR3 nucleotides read TGTGCCAGCAGTGAAGCCAGGGTGGCCTCTAACTATGGCTACACCTTC. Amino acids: CASSEARVASNYGYTF.

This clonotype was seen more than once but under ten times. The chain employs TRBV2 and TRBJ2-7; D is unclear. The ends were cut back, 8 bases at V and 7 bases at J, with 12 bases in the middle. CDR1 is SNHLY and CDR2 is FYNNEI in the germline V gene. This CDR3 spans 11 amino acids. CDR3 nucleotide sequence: TGTGCCAGCCTACGCAAGGGTGAGCAGTACTTC. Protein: CASLRKGEQYF.

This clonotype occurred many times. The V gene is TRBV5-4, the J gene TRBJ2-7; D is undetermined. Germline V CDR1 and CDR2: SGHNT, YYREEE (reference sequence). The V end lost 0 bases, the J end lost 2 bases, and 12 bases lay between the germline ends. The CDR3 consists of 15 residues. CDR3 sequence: CASSLAGGMAYEQYF. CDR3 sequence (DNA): TGTGCCAGCAGCTTGGCGGGCGGTATGGCCTACGAGCAGTACTTC. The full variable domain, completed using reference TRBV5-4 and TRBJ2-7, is ETGVTQSPTHLIKTRGQQVTLRCSSQSGHNTVSWYQQALGQGPQFIFQYYREEENGRGNFPPRFSGLQFPNYSSELNVNALELDDSALYLCASSLAGGMAYEQYFGPGTRLTVT.

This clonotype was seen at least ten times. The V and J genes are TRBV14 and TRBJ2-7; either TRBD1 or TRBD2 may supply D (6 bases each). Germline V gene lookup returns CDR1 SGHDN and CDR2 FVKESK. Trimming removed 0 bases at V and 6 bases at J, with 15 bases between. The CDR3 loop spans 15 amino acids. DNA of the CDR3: TGTGCCAGCAGCCAAGATCTGGGCAGGGGAGGCGAGCAGTACTTC. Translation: CASSQDLGRGGEQYF.

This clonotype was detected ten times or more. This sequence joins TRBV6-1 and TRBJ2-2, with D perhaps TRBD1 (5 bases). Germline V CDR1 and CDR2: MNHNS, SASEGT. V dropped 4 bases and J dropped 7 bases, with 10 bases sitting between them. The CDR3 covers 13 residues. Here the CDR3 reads CASSGPGIGELFF. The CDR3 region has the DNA TGTGCCAGCAGTGGACCAGGGATCGGGGAGCTGTTTTTT.

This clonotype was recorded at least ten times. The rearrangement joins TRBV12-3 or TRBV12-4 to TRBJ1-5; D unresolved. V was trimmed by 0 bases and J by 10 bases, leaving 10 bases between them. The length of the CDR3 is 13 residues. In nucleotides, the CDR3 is TGTGCCAGCAGTTTAGCGCTAAACCAACCCCAGCATTTT. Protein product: CASSLALNQPQHF.

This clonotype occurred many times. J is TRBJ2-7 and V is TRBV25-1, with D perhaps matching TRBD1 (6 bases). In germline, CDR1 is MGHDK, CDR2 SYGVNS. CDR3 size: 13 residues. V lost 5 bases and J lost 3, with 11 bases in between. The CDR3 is CASSKLQGYEQYF. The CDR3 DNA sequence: TGTGCCAGCAGTAAGTTACAGGGCTACGAGCAGTACTTC.

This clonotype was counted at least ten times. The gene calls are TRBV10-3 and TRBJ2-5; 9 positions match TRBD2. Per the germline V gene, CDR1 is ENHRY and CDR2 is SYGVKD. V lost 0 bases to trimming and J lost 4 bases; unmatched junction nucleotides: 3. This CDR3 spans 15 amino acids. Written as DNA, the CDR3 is TGTGCCATCAGTGAGTCCAGCGGGGGGAGAGAGACCCAGTACTTC. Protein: CAISESSGGRETQYF.